The subject of this entry is one T cell receptor (beta chain). Its antigen specificity is not known. No much larger clonotype is one base removed from it; base qualities were not supplied. TCRbeta CDR3 regions were amplified from genomic DNA using the immunoSEQ Assay, a bias-controlled multiplex PCR. The paper's processing steps were these. The number of nucleated cells in each sample was estimated by amplification of reference gene primers within the assay. To quantify the absolute abundance of each unique TCRbeta CDR3 rearrangement, sequence reads were collapsed and filtered. For each sample, productive Simpson clonality was calculated as the square root of Simpson's diversity index across productive rearrangements. TCRdb limited this immuneACCESS table to in-frame rearrangements with V and J called. A share of clones is missing; checked studies link under half to unresolved V genes, and the rest is unexplained. The D gene and trimming were derived from the DNA, and the V and J assignments and clone size from that table. The sample includes roughly 350,000 clones, with roughly 90% observed a single time. The top ten clones comprise roughly 4.1% of the sample.

Each collaborating institution followed its own protocols to collect whole blood in K2EDTA tubes. Collaborator samples were shipped for TCRbeta analysis as frozen whole blood, isolated PBMCs, or DNA extracted from either sample type. These data belong to a study of blood T cell repertoires in COVID-19 (dated by TCRdb to the early 2020s). Concerning the study at large: Collaborator samples came from the United States, Italy and Spain and covered acute and convalescent phases of COVID-19. The material from the prospective study consisted of cDNA or gDNA derived from T cells, B-cell-depleted T cells, or PBMCs. Deeply sampled blood TCRbeta repertoires from subjects exposed to, actively infected with, or recovered from COVID-19 were included in the dataset. The repertoires were made available in a free public database intended to serve as a resource for research on the immune response to SARS-CoV-2. The samples were drawn from two sources: the first 160 participants of the ongoing ImmuneRACE study, and fewer than 1,500 subjects contributed by 6 global collaborators. The sample metadata nearly always contained a de-identified subject ID, COVID-19 status, age in years and sex. HLA class I and class II types, where available, came from metadata supplied by the sample provider rather than from assay-based typing. Broader findings and caveats from the paper: The amount of clinical and demographic metadata varied by source and participant and was provided uncurated.

The germline V gene gives CDR1 as SGHVS and CDR2 as FQNEAQ. The CDR3, cysteine through phenylalanine, is 13 amino acids long. Solely the CDR3 DNA is kept, with 39 bases framed from the first base. V and J are truncated by 5 bases and 3 bases respectively, leaving an intervening sequence of 11 bases. This chain joins TRBV7-8 to TRBJ2-7, and perhaps TRBD1 as D gene, on 5 matching bases. The source is a woman in her 50s with active or convalescent COVID-19. Source material: peripheral blood. The CDR3 has the sequence CASSRDRFYEQYF. The sequenced DNA is TGTGCCAGCAGCAGAGACAGATTCTACGAGCAGTACTTC.